The source of this T cell receptor (beta chain) is a study of OX40 agonist ivuxolimab in advanced cancers. Background on the study: Hepatocellular carcinoma, melanoma, renal cell or head and neck cancer was diagnosed in the dose-escalation patients. Three patients responded partially, comprising one with hepatocellular carcinoma and two with cutaneous melanoma.

Of note for this clone: The identical CDR3 is also encoded by other nucleotide sequences in the sample.

Clones were sequenced by immunoSEQ multiplex PCR, and TCRdb holds only the in-frame ones, with some missing. Counted here are fewer than 85,000 clones, about 92% occurring once; the ten biggest clones make up approximately 9.3%. Germline-derived CDR1 and CDR2 are MNHEY and SMNVEV (reference sequence). V was shortened by 6 bases and J by 3 bases, with 12 bases between the two germline ends. CDR3 size: 13 residues. The starting material was CD4+ or CD8+ T cells sorted from blood, obtained in a trial of the OX40 agonist ivuxolimab. This rearrangement joins TRBV27 to TRBJ2-7; D uncertain. The clonotype originates from an adult with an advanced solid tumor such as melanoma, head and neck, liver or kidney cancer. CDR3 nucleotide sequence: TGTGCCAGCAGGGGCCAGCCTCGCTACGAGCAGTACTTC. Its translation is CASRGQPRYEQYF.